Below, 24 T cell receptor beta chains from the same sample are listed, as sequenced in a study of cytomegalovirus exposure and HLA in healthy donors. 13 Jbeta primers and 60 Vbeta primers were used for the PCR. This table comes from immunoSEQ multiplex PCR, and its TCRdb copy is limited to in-frame clones, with some not included. The data contain 180,000 or so clones, over 75% of them seen just once; the ten biggest clones take up over 13%. Sequencing was done on a sample of PBMCs. These receptors all come from a man aged 50-60 years in good health and CMV-seropositive.

The V gene is TRBV7-3, the J gene TRBJ1-6; D is perhaps TRBD1 (5 bases). CDR1 and CDR2 (germline): SGHTA, FQGTGA. The CDR3 sequence is 14 residues long. Trimming cost V 1 base and J 4 bases, with 5 bases left between them. This CDR3 reads CASSLRQYNSPLHF. The CDR3 nucleotides are TGTGCCAGCAGCTTAAGACAGTATAATTCACCCCTCCACTTT. Combining the CDR3 with reference TRBV7-3 and TRBJ1-6 gives the whole variable domain GAGVSQTPSNKVTEKGKYVELRCDPISGHTALYWYRQSLGQGPEFLIYFQGTGAADDSGLPNDRFFAVRPEGSVSTLKIQRTERGDSAVYLCASSLRQYNSPLHFGNGTRLTVT.

This clone appeared once. V is TRBV28 and J is TRBJ1-6, with 11 bases matching TRBD1. The ends lost 4 bases at V and 8 bases at J; junction bases unmatched: 4. This CDR3 region has 15 residues. Germline V gene data show CDR1 as MDHEN and CDR2 as SYDVKM. For the CDR3, the DNA is TGTGCCAGCAGTTCCCGGACAGGGGGCTATTCACCCCTCCACTTT. It yields the protein CASSSRTGGYSPLHF.

This chain uses TRBV6-5 with TRBJ1-1; possible D gene TRBD1, 5 bases. Germline V CDR1 and CDR2: MNHEY, SVGAGI. Trimming pared 0 bases from V and 1 base from J, leaving 12 bases between. CDR3 length: 16 residues. The CDR3 nucleotides are TGTGCCAGCAGTTACTCGGGGCAGGGAGGGAACACTGAAGCTTTCTTT. Translated: CASSYSGQGGNTEAFF.

The J gene is TRBJ1-1, the V gene TRBV5-5; no clear D gene. V lost 2 bases and J lost 8, with 10 bases in between. Germline V lookup: CDR1 SGHKS, CDR2 YYEKEE (reference sequence). The CDR3 loop spans 12 amino acids. The CDR3 DNA sequence: TGTGCCAGCAGCTTATATAGAGTAGAAGCTTTCTTT. Its protein product is CASSLYRVEAFF.

The chain couples TRBV9 to TRBJ1-1; TRBD1 aligns across 11 bases. Losses at the gene ends were 3 bases for V and 3 bases for J; bases not matched to a gene: 7. The CDR3 has 16 amino acids. Per germline, CDR1 SGDLS and CDR2 YYNGEE. The CDR3 reads CASSARGQGAHTEAFF. CDR3 sequence (DNA): TGTGCCAGCAGCGCCCGCGGACAGGGGGCGCACACTGAAGCTTTCTTT.

This clone has a single count. This chain links TRBV27 with TRBJ1-4; TRBD1 aligns across 9 bases. The germline CDR1 and CDR2 sequences are MNHEY and SMNVEV (reference sequence). The CDR3 runs 14 residues. Trimming took 6 bases from V and 8 from J; bases not matched to a gene: 7. For the CDR3, the DNA is TGTGCCAGCAGGGGGACAGGGAAGCCGGAAAAACTGTTTTTT. Protein sequence: CASRGTGKPEKLFF.

In this sample, this clone turned up once. This rearrangement joins TRBV7-2 to TRBJ1-1; 7 nucleotides align to TRBD1. The germline V gene has CDR1 SGHTA and CDR2 FQGNSA. J lost 3 bases, V lost 5 bases, and 6 bases had no gene match. This CDR3 contains 14 residues. The CDR3 region has the DNA TGTGCCAGCAGCAACGACAGGGCATACACTGAAGCTTTCTTT. Translating gives CASSNDRAYTEAFF.

The J gene is TRBJ1-1, the V gene TRBV9; D unclear. The V gene's germline CDR1 is SGDLS and CDR2 YYNGEE. This CDR3 contains 16 residues. Deletions cut 3 bases from V and 1 base from J, with 16 bases between. For the CDR3, the DNA is TGTGCCAGCAGCGCGATGGGCGGGATGGCGAACACTGAAGCTTTCTTT. Protein: CASSAMGGMANTEAFF.

The rearrangement joins TRBV19 to TRBJ1-5, with 9 bases lining up with TRBD1. V lost 1 base to trimming and J lost 0 bases; unmatched junction nucleotides: 4. This CDR3 has 17 amino acids. Germline lookup yields CDR1 LNHDA and CDR2 SQIVND (reference sequence). The CDR3 DNA reads as TGTGCCAGTAGTATAGTTTGGACAGGGGCTAGCAATCAGCCCCAGCATTTT. This codes for CASSIVWTGASNQPQHF.

A single count supports this clone. The gene calls are TRBV28 and TRBJ1-6, with D possibly being TRBD1 (6 bases). The CDR3 sequence is 14 residues long. From germline, CDR1 is MDHEN and CDR2 SYDVKM. Trimming cost V 6 bases and J 13 bases, with 19 bases left between them. The CDR3 DNA is TGTGCCAGCAGGACCGGGGACAAAGTATCGCCCCTCCACTTT. Translating gives CASRTGDKVSPLHF.

This chain links TRBV11-3 with TRBJ2-2; the match to TRBD1 covers 7 bases. The CDR3 has 14 residues. CDR1 SGHNT and CDR2 YENEEA come from the germline V gene. The trim removed 2 bases at V and 8 bases at J, leaving 5 bases unmatched. The CDR3, as DNA: TGTGCCAGCAGCTTATCCGGACAGGTGGGGGAGCTGTTTTTT. Amino acids: CASSLSGQVGELFF.

The rearrangement joins TRBV4-1 to TRBJ1-2; D is perhaps TRBD1 (5 bases). CDR1 MGHRA and CDR2 YSYEKL come from the germline V gene. Trimming stripped 2 bases from V and 2 bases from J, with 9 bases between. The length of the CDR3 is 14 residues. CDR3 protein: CASSQLDRNYGYTF. As DNA, the CDR3 is TGCGCCAGCAGCCAATTAGACAGAAACTATGGCTACACCTTC.

V and J are TRBV28 and TRBJ1-5; D unresolved. Per germline, CDR1 MDHEN and CDR2 SYDVKM. The CDR3 consists of 15 residues. V dropped 5 bases and J dropped 2 bases, with 13 bases sitting between them. CDR3 residues: CASSAPRYGNQPQHF. CDR3 sequence (DNA): TGTGCCAGCAGTGCCCCGCGATATGGCAATCAGCCCCAGCATTTT. Looking up the rest from reference TRBV28 and TRBJ1-5 gives the full variable domain: DVKVTQSSRYLVKRTGEKVFLECVQDMDHENMFWYRQDPGLGLRLIYFSYDVKMKEKGDIPEGYSVSREKKERFSLILESASTNQTSMYLCASSAPRYGNQPQHFGDGTRLSIL.

This clone was seen once. The chain combines TRBV7-8 with TRBJ2-5, with 7 bases fitting TRBD2. The V gene end was trimmed by 4 bases and the J gene end by 1 base; junction bases not matched to a gene: 0. The length of the CDR3 is 13 residues. The V gene's germline CDR1 is SGHVS and CDR2 FQNEAQ. The CDR3 sequence is CASSSGGQETQYF. CDR3 nucleotide sequence: TGTGCCAGCAGCTCGGGGGGCCAAGAGACCCAGTACTTC.

The V call is TRBV2, the J call TRBJ1-4; D is unresolved. Germline-derived CDR1 and CDR2 are SNHLY and FYNNEI. The V end was cut by 9 bases, the J end by 7 bases, with 18 bases between. This CDR3 is 14 amino acids long. CDR3: CASMSGERGEKLFF. CDR3 nucleotides: TGTGCCAGTATGTCCGGGGAGCGGGGTGAAAAACTGTTTTTT.

The chain recombines TRBV11-2 with TRBJ2-3; D gene unclear. The germline V and J ends were trimmed by 1 base and 3 bases, with 11 bases remaining between them. Germline V gene sequence: CDR1 SGHAT, CDR2 FQNNGV. The CDR3 loop spans 15 amino acids. The CDR3 DNA follows: TGTGCCAGCAGCTTAGGAGAGGTGAGGACAGATACGCAGTATTTT. Residues: CASSLGEVRTDTQYF.

The chain carries TRBV28 and TRBJ1-1; D uncertain. The CDR3 consists of 13 residues. V lost 6 bases to trimming and J lost 3 bases, with 11 bases between them. The V gene's germline CDR1 is MDHEN and CDR2 SYDVKM. The CDR3 DNA sequence: TGTGCCAGCAGCCAGACATCTTACACTGAAGCTTTCTTT. It specifies CASSQTSYTEAFF.

CDR3 sequence reads: CASGGWILAGGNTGELFF. The DNA of the CDR3 is TGTGCCAGCGGCGGGTGGATTCTAGCGGGGGGGAACACCGGGGAGCTGTTTTTT. This chain links TRBV28 with TRBJ2-2, with 11 bases matching TRBD2. Germline V gene data show CDR1 as MDHEN and CDR2 as SYDVKM. V lost 8 bases and J lost 1; bases outside the gene matches: 12. The CDR3 has 18 amino acids.

This clone was detected only a few times. The chain uses TRBV28 and TRBJ1-1; possibly TRBD1 for D (5 bases). V was cut by 7 bases and J by 11 bases, with 17 bases left in between. This CDR3 has 12 amino acids. CDR1 is MDHEN and CDR2 is SYDVKM in the germline V gene. The CDR3 DNA is TGTGCCAGCATCCGGGGGGGAACTGGCGCTTTCTTT. Amino acids: CASIRGGTGAFF.

This clone has a single count. This rearrangement joins TRBV20-1 to TRBJ1-2, with no clear D. CDR3 size: 11 residues. V lost 5 bases and J 5 bases, leaving 9 bases between the germline ends. The germline gives CDR1 DFQATT, CDR2 SNEGSKA (reference sequence). The CDR3 is CSAPILYGYTF. The CDR3 coding sequence is TGCAGTGCTCCTATTTTGTATGGCTACACCTTC.

In nucleotides, the CDR3 is TGTGCCAGCAGTTCGCTAGCGGGGGCCAGCTCCTACGAGCAGTACTTC. Protein sequence: CASSSLAGASSYEQYF. The rearrangement joins TRBV6-5 to TRBJ2-7, with 10 bases matching TRBD2. This CDR3 contains 16 residues. V shed 4 bases, J shed 0 bases, and the junction held 6 bases outside the gene matches. The germline V gene encodes CDR1 MNHEY and CDR2 SVGAGI.

This clone has a handful of counts. The chain employs TRBV5-5 and TRBJ1-5, with 7 nucleotides matching TRBD1. The CDR3 is 15 amino acids. V lost 2 bases to trimming and J lost 7 bases; unmatched junction nucleotides: 9. Germline CDR1 and CDR2: SGHKS and YYEKEE (reference sequence). As DNA, the CDR3 is TGTGCCAGCAGCTTTGCAGGGGGACCTGGGCAGCCCCAGCATTTT. It yields the protein CASSFAGGPGQPQHF.

The V and J genes are TRBV5-4 and TRBJ1-2, with 10 bases that match TRBD1. The length of the CDR3 is 16 residues. The V gene end was trimmed by 3 bases and the J gene end by 5 bases; junction bases not matched to a gene: 10. The V gene's germline CDR1 is SGHNT and CDR2 YYREEE (reference sequence). The CDR3 here is CASSSPRQGARYGYTF. DNA for the CDR3: TGTGCCAGCAGCTCACCCCGACAGGGGGCGAGATATGGCTACACCTTC.

The chain is built from TRBV19 and TRBJ2-1; D not resolved. Trimming took 5 bases from V and 5 from J, leaving 10 bases between them. The CDR3 length is 13 residues. Germline values: CDR1 LNHDA, CDR2 SQIVND (reference sequence). CDR3 loop: CASSARSNNEQFF. The CDR3 DNA reads TGTGCCAGTAGTGCTCGCAGTAACAATGAGCAGTTCTTC.